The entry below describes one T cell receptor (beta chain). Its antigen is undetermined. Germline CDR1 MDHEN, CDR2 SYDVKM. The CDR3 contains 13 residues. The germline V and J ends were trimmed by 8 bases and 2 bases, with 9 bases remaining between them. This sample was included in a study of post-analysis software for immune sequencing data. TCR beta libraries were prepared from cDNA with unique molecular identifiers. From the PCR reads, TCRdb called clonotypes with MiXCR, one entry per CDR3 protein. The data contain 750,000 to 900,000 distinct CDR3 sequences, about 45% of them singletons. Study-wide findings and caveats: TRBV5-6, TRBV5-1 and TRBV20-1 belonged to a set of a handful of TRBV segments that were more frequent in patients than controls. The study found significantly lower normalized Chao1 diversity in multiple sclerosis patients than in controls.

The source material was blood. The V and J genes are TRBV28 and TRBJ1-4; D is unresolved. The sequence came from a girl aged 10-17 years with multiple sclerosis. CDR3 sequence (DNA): TGTGCCAGCGCAAGCCCCACTAATGAAAAACTGTTTTTT. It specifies CASASPTNEKLFF.